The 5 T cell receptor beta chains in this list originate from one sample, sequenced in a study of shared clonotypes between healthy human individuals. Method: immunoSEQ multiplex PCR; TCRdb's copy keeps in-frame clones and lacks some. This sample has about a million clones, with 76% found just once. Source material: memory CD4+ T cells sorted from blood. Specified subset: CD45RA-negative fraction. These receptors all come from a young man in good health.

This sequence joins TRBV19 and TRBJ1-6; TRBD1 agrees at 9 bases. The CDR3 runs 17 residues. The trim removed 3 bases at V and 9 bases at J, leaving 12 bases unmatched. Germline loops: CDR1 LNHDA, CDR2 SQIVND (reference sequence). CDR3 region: CASSMDDGGTGTSPLHF. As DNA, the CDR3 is TGTGCCAGTAGTATGGATGACGGAGGGACAGGGACTTCACCCCTCCACTTT.

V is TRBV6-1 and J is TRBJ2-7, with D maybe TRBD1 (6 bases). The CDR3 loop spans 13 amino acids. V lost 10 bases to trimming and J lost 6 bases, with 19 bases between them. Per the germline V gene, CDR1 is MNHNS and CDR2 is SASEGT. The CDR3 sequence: CATLRVQGGEQYF. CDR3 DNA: TGTGCCACGCTCCGGGTACAGGGTGGCGAGCAGTACTTC.

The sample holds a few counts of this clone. The CDR3, as DNA: TGTGCCAGCAGCGCGGGCCTTACGAACACCGGGGAGCTGTTTTTT. As protein: CASSAGLTNTGELFF. This chain uses TRBV7-9 with TRBJ2-2; the D gene is possibly TRBD2 (5 bases). Deletions cut 5 bases from V and 0 bases from J, with 10 bases between. CDR1 SEHNR and CDR2 FQNEAQ come from the germline V gene (reference sequence). CDR3 length equals 15 residues.

CDR3 sequence (DNA): TGTGCCATCAGTGACCCAGCAAACAAGGGCACAGATACGCAGTATTTT. It yields the protein CAISDPANKGTDTQYF. The J gene is TRBJ2-3, the V gene TRBV10-3; D unclear. CDR1 and CDR2 (germline): ENHRY, SYGVKD. The V end lost 3 bases, the J end lost 1 base, and 14 bases lay between the germline ends. The length of the CDR3 is 16 residues.

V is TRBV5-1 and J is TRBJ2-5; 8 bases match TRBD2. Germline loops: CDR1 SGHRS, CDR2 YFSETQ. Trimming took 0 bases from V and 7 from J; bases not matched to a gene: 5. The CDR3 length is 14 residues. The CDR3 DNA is TGCGCCAGCAGCTTGGAACGCGGGGGGCGGACCCAGTACTTC. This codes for CASSLERGGRTQYF.